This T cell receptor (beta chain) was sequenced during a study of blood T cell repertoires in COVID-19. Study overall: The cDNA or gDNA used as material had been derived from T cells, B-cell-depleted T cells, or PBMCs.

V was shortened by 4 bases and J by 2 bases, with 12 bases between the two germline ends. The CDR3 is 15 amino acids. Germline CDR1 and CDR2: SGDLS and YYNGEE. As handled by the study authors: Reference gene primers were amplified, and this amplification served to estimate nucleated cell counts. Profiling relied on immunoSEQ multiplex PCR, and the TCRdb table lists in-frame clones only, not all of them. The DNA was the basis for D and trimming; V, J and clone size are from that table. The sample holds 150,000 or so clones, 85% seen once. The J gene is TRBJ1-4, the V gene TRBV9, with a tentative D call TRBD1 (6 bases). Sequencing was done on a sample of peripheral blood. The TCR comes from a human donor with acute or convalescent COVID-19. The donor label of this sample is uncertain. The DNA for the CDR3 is TGTGCCAGCAGCAGGGGGATAGCGACTAATGAAAAACTGTTTTTT. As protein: CASSRGIATNEKLFF.